This T cell receptor (beta chain) was identified during a study of breast tumors, draining lymph nodes, adjacent tissues (dated by TCRdb to the mid-2010s). Notes on the research overall: TCR beta repertoires were compared across tumor, adjacent nontumor tissue and axillary lymph nodes obtained from breast cancer patients. The study was designed to assess the relationships and possible T-cell exchange between tumor, surrounding tissue and draining lymph node repertoires in human breast cancer. Results and caveats for the whole study, not just this receptor: The study presented the conclusion that tumor T cells originate in lymph nodes as consistent with a hypothesis, not as something directly demonstrated. T-cell repertoire diversity in tumors was found to be lower than in lymph nodes but higher than in nontumor tissue, and preferential V and J gene usage was observed. The data were considered consistent with the idea that most tumor T cells come from the lymph node and then expand in tumor tissue. Tumor and nontumor tissue repertoires were significantly more similar in luminal-like than in basal-like breast cancer.

The instrument given in TCRdb is Illumina HiSeq 2000. TCR beta chain libraries were generated through multiplex PCR amplification. High-throughput sequencing was used to analyze the amplified TCR beta chain products. TCRdb passed the public sequencing reads through fastp at Q25 and MiXCR, retaining productive beta sequences. Each CDR3 protein gets just one entry, which takes the most common genes and DNA from the rows behind it. Within this sample are some 230,000 distinct CDR3 sequences, with under 40% of them counted one time only. Clones ranked in the top ten supply 3% to 4% of the sample. The axillary draining lymph nodes of breast cancer patients were the source of the lymph node samples. Between the V and J ends, shortened by 2 bases and 6 bases respectively, the junction contains 14 bases. Per the germline V gene, SGHDT is the CDR1 and YYEEEE is the CDR2. The CDR3 covers 14 residues, taking in both the cysteine and the phenylalanine. Only the CDR3 portion is preserved as DNA: 42 bases, with reading frame beginning at the first base.

The sample holds many counts of this clonotype. What this receptor recognizes is not known. Base-call qualities are not available, and no considerably larger clone is one nucleotide away. This receptor was obtained from a female donor with breast cancer. Some clones in this sample may be carry-over from other donors' samples. Sample: axillary lymph node tissue. The rearrangement joined TRBV5-6 to TRBJ1-2; the D gene is perhaps TRBD1, on 5 matching bases. The CDR3 protein: CASSFEGIIDGYTF. The nucleotide sequence is TGTGCCAGCAGCTTCGAGGGGATTATTGATGGCTACACCTTC.